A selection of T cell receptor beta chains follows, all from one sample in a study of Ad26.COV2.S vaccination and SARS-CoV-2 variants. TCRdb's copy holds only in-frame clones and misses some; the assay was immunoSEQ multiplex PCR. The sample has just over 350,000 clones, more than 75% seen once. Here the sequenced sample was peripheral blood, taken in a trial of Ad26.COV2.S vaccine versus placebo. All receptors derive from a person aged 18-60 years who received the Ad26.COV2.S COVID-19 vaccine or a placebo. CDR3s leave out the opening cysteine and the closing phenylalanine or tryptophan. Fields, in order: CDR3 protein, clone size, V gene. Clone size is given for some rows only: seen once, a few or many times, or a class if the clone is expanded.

CDR3aa: ASSQAGLAGDTQY; abundance: .; v_gene: TRBV3-1/TRBV3-2
CDR3aa: ASSHKGQSLH; abundance: .; v_gene: TRBV3-1/TRBV3-2
CDR3aa: ASRSGTSGSKDTQY; abundance: few; v_gene: TRBV27
CDR3aa: ASSLADRPNNEQF; abundance: .; v_gene: TRBV5-4
CDR3aa: ASSFKGGLSDEQF; abundance: .; v_gene: TRBV7-6
CDR3aa: ATRGVGNEYGYT; abundance: .; v_gene: TRBV10-2
CDR3aa: ASSLILAGEIRYEQY; abundance: .; v_gene: TRBV7-8
CDR3aa: ASSEAGGGVGGEYEQY; abundance: .; v_gene: TRBV2
CDR3aa: ASNPRDTDTQY; abundance: .; v_gene: TRBV6-5
CDR3aa: ASRSITNTEAF; abundance: .; v_gene: TRBV5-6
CDR3aa: ASSKRNPYEQY; abundance: few; v_gene: TRBV7-9
CDR3aa: ASSFRTGDYEQY; abundance: .; v_gene: TRBV7-2
CDR3aa: ASRLDLRGSPGNTIY; abundance: .; v_gene: TRBV12-2
CDR3aa: ASREDANYGYT; abundance: .; v_gene: TRBV5-1
CDR3aa: ASSQAGAGKGRGYEAF; abundance: once; v_gene: TRBV4-3
CDR3aa: SASWGAEAF; abundance: .; v_gene: TRBV20-1
CDR3aa: AWSQGQNTGELF; abundance: .; v_gene: TRBV30
CDR3aa: ASSQDHSELYGYT; abundance: few; v_gene: TRBV14
CDR3aa: ATSDRGYNQPQH; abundance: .; v_gene: TRBV24-1
CDR3aa: ASSEVSAGAGYTQY; abundance: .; v_gene: TRBV10-1
CDR3aa: ATELSYGYT; abundance: .; v_gene: TRBV28
CDR3aa: ASSSNYGYT; abundance: .; v_gene: TRBV7-2
CDR3aa: ASSQELGLAGEQY; abundance: few; v_gene: TRBV4-1
CDR3aa: ASSQSPSSDSLGEQY; abundance: .; v_gene: TRBV4-3
CDR3aa: SVEAVTGYEQY; abundance: .; v_gene: TRBV29-1
CDR3aa: SVAGRMNTEAF; abundance: .; v_gene: TRBV29-1
CDR3aa: ASNPGGASNQPQH; abundance: once; v_gene: TRBV7-2
CDR3aa: ASSFRTMAAGELF; abundance: .; v_gene: TRBV19
CDR3aa: ASSPGGRGAREGTQY; abundance: .; v_gene: TRBV3-1/TRBV3-2
CDR3aa: ASSLAGGPWTGELF; abundance: .; v_gene: TRBV7-8
CDR3aa: ASSPTGTVGNEQF; abundance: .; v_gene: TRBV27
CDR3aa: ASSFGRDTDTQY; abundance: .; v_gene: TRBV5-1
CDR3aa: AWSGPGLAVNEQF; abundance: .; v_gene: TRBV30
CDR3aa: ASSSTGRGNQPQH; abundance: few; v_gene: TRBV28
CDR3aa: ASSPGTSGSGDTQY; abundance: .; v_gene: TRBV5-1
CDR3aa: ASSYVGGPKNIQY; abundance: .; v_gene: TRBV6-2/TRBV6-3
CDR3aa: ASSSWGNSYEQY; abundance: .; v_gene: TRBV27
CDR3aa: ASSLAPIAYHQPQH; abundance: .; v_gene: TRBV7-2
CDR3aa: ARLLAGGYNEQF; abundance: .; v_gene: TRBV25-1
CDR3aa: ASSHHGEDPSDTQY; abundance: .; v_gene: TRBV4-1
CDR3aa: AWDSGPKGAF; abundance: .; v_gene: TRBV30
CDR3aa: ASSYGKTVGANVLT; abundance: .; v_gene: TRBV6-2/TRBV6-3
CDR3aa: ASSSQFLRASYNEQF; abundance: .; v_gene: TRBV9
CDR3aa: ASSTPPGQGETQY; abundance: .; v_gene: TRBV21-1
CDR3aa: ASSTTGEGGGELF; abundance: .; v_gene: TRBV9
CDR3aa: ASSINRNQGGGTEAF; abundance: .; v_gene: TRBV19
CDR3aa: ASSFVLSQFGTDTQY; abundance: .; v_gene: TRBV7-2
CDR3aa: AARTVATNEKLF; abundance: .; v_gene: TRBV6-9
CDR3aa: ASKVGGEAYNEQF; abundance: .; v_gene: TRBV6-5
CDR3aa: ASRPNSGLFYEQY; abundance: once; v_gene: TRBV19
CDR3aa: ASSHQGMAF; abundance: once; v_gene: TRBV3-1/TRBV3-2
CDR3aa: ASSFLPGDTQY; abundance: .; v_gene: TRBV27
CDR3aa: ASSPDGYNEQF; abundance: once; v_gene: TRBV28
CDR3aa: SAREDPYNEQF; abundance: .; v_gene: TRBV29-1
CDR3aa: ASSEGPHSPLH; abundance: once; v_gene: TRBV27